Each of the 6 T cell receptor beta chains below was sequenced from the same sample in a study of early T cells in non-severe SARS-CoV-2 infection. TCRdb itself ran the 5' RACE reads through MiXCR, one entry per CDR3 protein. This sample yields approximately 35,000 distinct CDR3 sequences, of which 5.5% to 7% are seen a single time; 4% to 4.5% belongs to the top ten. The sample consisted of whole blood. All receptors come from an adult who was a healthcare worker with PCR-confirmed SARS-CoV-2 infection or an uninfected control (not recorded which).

The chain couples TRBV5-1 to TRBJ2-7; 7 bases line up with TRBD2. The germline V gene has CDR1 SGHRS and CDR2 YFSETQ. This CDR3 is built from 15 residues. The J segment lost 2 bases and the V segment lost 1 base, leaving 6 bases of the junction unmatched. CDR3 DNA sequence: TGCGCCAGCAGCTTGAATGCGGGAGTCCCCTACGAGCAGTACTTC. This translates into CASSLNAGVPYEQYF.

Many counts were recorded for this clonotype. V gene TRBV4-1 combines with J gene TRBJ1-1; a possible D gene is TRBD1 (6 bases). The CDR3 length is 14 residues. Between the trimmed V and J ends, which lost 2 bases and 4 bases, there was a span of 11 bases. Germline V gene data show CDR1 as MGHRA and CDR2 as YSYEKL. The CDR3: CASSQSGVRTEAFF. The CDR3 DNA sequence: TGCGCCAGCAGCCAATCAGGGGTCCGCACTGAAGCTTTCTTT.

There are many counts of this clonotype. The chain employs TRBV19 and TRBJ1-1; TRBD1 aligns across 7 bases. V shed 3 bases, J shed 3 bases, and the junction held 10 bases outside the gene matches. This CDR3 has 16 amino acids. The germline V gene encodes CDR1 LNHDA and CDR2 SQIVND (reference sequence). Written as DNA, the CDR3 is TGTGCCAGTAGTATGGGTCTTTCAGGGGGGGACACTGAAGCTTTCTTT. Protein product: CASSMGLSGGDTEAFF. Complete variable domain (other parts from reference TRBV19 and TRBJ1-1): DGGITQSPKYLFRKEGQNVTLSCEQNLNHDAMYWYRQDPGQGLRLIYYSQIVNDFQKGDIAEGYSVSREKKESFPLTVTSAQKNPTAFYLCASSMGLSGGDTEAFFGQGTRLTVV.

Ten or more counts support this clonotype. This chain links TRBV4-1 with TRBJ2-1; possible D gene TRBD2, 5 bases. The CDR3 is 18 amino acids. Germline V CDR1 and CDR2: MGHRA, YSYEKL. Between the trimmed V and J ends, which lost 0 bases and 9 bases, there was a span of 24 bases. The chain's CDR3 is CASSQDPPVRGGVGEQFF. In DNA, the CDR3 is TGCGCCAGCAGCCAAGACCCCCCTGTAAGAGGAGGAGTGGGTGAGCAGTTCTTC.

This clonotype was detected many times. V gene TRBV27 combines with J gene TRBJ2-1, with D perhaps TRBD2 (5 bases). Germline CDR1 is MNHEY and CDR2 is SMNVEV (reference sequence). The CDR3 has 14 residues. V shed 6 bases and J shed 7 bases, with 16 bases lying between them. CDR3 amino acids: CASSPGLVWNEQFF. Written as DNA, the CDR3 is TGTGCCAGCAGCCCCGGACTCGTTTGGAATGAGCAGTTCTTC.

Remarks on this clonotype: Since a much larger clone is just one base distant, this may be a read error. The CDR3 here is CASSLDRVYNEQSF. CDR3 coding DNA: TGTGCCAGCAGCTTAGATCGAGTATACAATGAGCAGTCCTTC. This chain joins TRBV11-3 and TRBJ2-1; D call uncertain. CDR3 size: 14 residues. Germline lookup yields CDR1 SGHNT and CDR2 YENEEA.